The 15 T cell receptor beta chains listed next were all sequenced from one sample in a study of T cell responses to AZD1222 COVID-19 vaccine (TCRdb year 2021). Library prep was done by the immunoSEQ multiplex PCR assay. The table was pulled from immuneACCESS by TCRdb, which kept in-frame rearrangements only. Such tables lose some clones; where checked, under half of the loss comes from unresolved V genes, and the rest has no known cause. The sample table holds 110,000 to 150,000 clones, of which approximately 90% were seen once. The ten largest make up roughly 2% of the sample. The time point label, as the study defines it: about 28 days (+/-7) after the second vaccine dose. The sample here was peripheral blood, taken 28 days after the second AZD1222 dose. Receptors originate from an adult who received the AZD1222 COVID-19 vaccine.

The chain is built from TRBV18 and TRBJ1-2, with D hard to call. Trimming took 5 bases from V and 1 from J, leaving 8 bases between them. The germline V gene has CDR1 KGHSH and CDR2 LQKENI. This CDR3 is built from 13 residues. CDR3 nucleotide sequence: TGTGCCAGCTCATCGGGAGTTAACTATGGCTACACCTTC. This encodes CASSSGVNYGYTF.

The chain carries TRBV5-6 and TRBJ2-2; no clear D gene. Germline assignment: CDR1 SGHDT and CDR2 YYEEEE. The CDR3 loop spans 15 amino acids. V was pared by 4 bases and J by 3 bases, with 13 bases between. CDR3 sequence (DNA): TGTGCCAGCAGCCCGGACGGACGGTACACCGGGGAGCTGTTTTTT. It translates to CASSPDGRYTGELFF.

This clone is a singleton in its sample. The CDR3 loop is CASRLIASTEAFF. The DNA for the CDR3 is TGTGCCAGCAGACTTATAGCGAGCACTGAAGCTTTCTTT. The chain carries TRBV7-9 and TRBJ1-1, with no clear D. V was shortened by 6 bases and J by 4 bases, with 12 bases between the two germline ends. Germline CDR1 reads SEHNR; CDR2 reads FQNEAQ (reference sequence). The CDR3 loop spans 13 amino acids.

This rearrangement joins TRBV2 to TRBJ1-3; 9 nucleotides align to TRBD1. Trimming removed 7 bases from V and 3 bases from J; junction bases left unmatched: 4. This CDR3 region has 14 residues. CDR1 is SNHLY, CDR2 FYNNEI, per germline. DNA of the CDR3: TGTGCCAGCATGAGGACAGGGGTTGGAAACACCATATATTTT. It encodes CASMRTGVGNTIYF.

The J gene is TRBJ1-4, the V gene TRBV11-2; D might be TRBD1 (5 bases). The V gene's germline CDR1 is SGHAT and CDR2 FQNNGV. V gave up 5 bases and J gave up 5 bases, with 24 bases separating them. This CDR3 region has 18 residues. In nucleotides, the CDR3 is TGTGCCAGCAGCGACGTCGGCGGGGACTCCGGAAAGAATGAAAAACTGTTTTTT. Translating it yields CASSDVGGDSGKNEKLFF.

This clone was seen only once. The rearrangement links TRBV6-5 to TRBJ2-5; D possibly corresponds to TRBD2 (5 bases). The V end was cut by 10 bases, the J end by 3 bases, with 9 bases between. Germline V CDR1 and CDR2: MNHEY, SVGAGI. This CDR3 region has 11 residues. The CDR3: CATRRKETQYF. CDR3 bases: TGTGCCACTCGGAGGAAAGAGACCCAGTACTTC.

The chain joins TRBV4-1 to TRBJ2-4; 11 bases map to TRBD2. V trimming: 2 bases; J trimming: 8 bases; junction bases outside the gene matches: 5. This CDR3 has 15 amino acids. CDR1 and CDR2 from the germline V gene are MGHRA and YSYEKL. The DNA for the CDR3 is TGCGCCAGCAGCCAACCGACTAGCGGGAATTACATTCAGTACTTC. Protein sequence: CASSQPTSGNYIQYF.

The chain uses TRBV30 and TRBJ2-1; 10 positions agree with TRBD2. The length of the CDR3 is 19 residues. Trimming removed 2 bases from V and 5 bases from J; junction bases left unmatched: 18. The V gene's germline CDR1 is GTSNPN and CDR2 SVGIG (reference sequence). The CDR3 coding sequence is TGTGCCTGGAGTACCTTGGGTCGCGGACTAGCGGACAGTGACAATGAGCAGTTCTTC. Its protein is CAWSTLGRGLADSDNEQFF. Combining the CDR3 with reference TRBV30 and TRBJ2-1 gives the whole variable domain SQTIHQWPATLVQPVGSPLSLECTVEGTSNPNLYWYRQAAGRGLQLLFYSVGIGQISSEVPQNLSASRPQDRQFILSSKKLLLSDSGFYLCAWSTLGRGLADSDNEQFFGPGTRLTVL.

This clone was seen only a few times. V and J are TRBV25-1 and TRBJ1-3; the match to TRBD1 covers 7 bases. The CDR3 runs to 14 residues. The germline V gene has CDR1 MGHDK and CDR2 SYGVNS. The V and J ends lost 4 bases and 6 bases, in that order; junction bases with no gene match: 6. CDR3 DNA sequence: TGTGCCAGCAGTGCCAATACAGGGGTAAACACCATATATTTT. Translating gives CASSANTGVNTIYF.

A remark on this clone: At one end, the junction sequence differs from germline, possibly due to a read error. This sequence joins TRBV5-4 and TRBJ2-2, with D unresolved. From germline, CDR1 is SGHNT and CDR2 YYREEE (reference sequence). The CDR3 contains 13 residues. The CDR3 coding sequence is TGTGCCTCCAGCCCACCGAACGCCGGGGAGCTGTTTTTT. It codes for CASSPPNAGELFF.

This clone was seen a single time. V and J are TRBV5-1 and TRBJ1-2; 9 bases align to TRBD1. The CDR3 sequence is 14 residues long. Per the germline V gene, CDR1 is SGHRS and CDR2 is YFSETQ. V shed 3 bases and J 5 bases; nucleotides not matched to a gene: 5. In DNA, the CDR3 is TGCGCCAGCAGCTCGGGACAGGGTGGTTATGGCTACACCTTC. It codes for CASSSGQGGYGYTF.

This chain links TRBV19 with TRBJ1-5, with 9 positions matching TRBD1. CDR3 length equals 14 residues. Germline V CDR1 and CDR2: LNHDA, SQIVND (reference sequence). The V gene end was trimmed by 10 bases and the J gene end by 3 bases; junction bases not matched to a gene: 7. The CDR3 sequence is CAIQDRGNNQPQHF. In nucleotides, the CDR3 is TGTGCCATCCAGGACAGGGGCAACAATCAGCCCCAGCATTTT.

V usage is TRBV29-1 and J usage is TRBJ1-1, with 9 bases that match TRBD1. CDR3 size: 21 residues. Looked up from germline, CDR1 is SQVTM and CDR2 is ANQGSEA. The ends lost 2 bases at V and 0 bases at J; junction bases unmatched: 22. This CDR3 reads CSVEPHPMGQGLLTMNTEAFF. The CDR3 DNA sequence: TGCAGCGTTGAACCTCACCCCATGGGACAGGGCCTTCTTACCATGAACACTGAAGCTTTCTTT.

This chain joins TRBV5-1 and TRBJ1-5; 7 positions match TRBD1. With 2 bases clipped from V and 6 bases from J, the junction kept 5 bases outside the gene matches. Germline V gene sequence: CDR1 SGHRS, CDR2 YFSETQ. The CDR3 loop spans 14 amino acids. The CDR3 nucleotides read TGCGCCAGCAGCTTAGGACAGGTCGGTCAGCCCCAGCATTTT. Residues: CASSLGQVGQPQHF. Full variable domain (remainder filled in from reference TRBV5-1 and TRBJ1-5): KAGVTQTPRYLIKTRGQQVTLSCSPISGHRSVSWYQQTPGQGLQFLFEYFSETQRNKGNFPGRFSGRQFSNSRSEMNVSTLELGDSALYLCASSLGQVGQPQHFGDGTRLSIL.

The chain couples TRBV6-8 to TRBJ1-2; D gene uncertain. The V gene lost 2 bases and the J gene lost 3 bases, with 10 bases spanning the gap. The CDR3 is 14 amino acids. CDR1 MNHGY and CDR2 SAAAGT come from the germline V gene. CDR3: CASSYRMQYYGYTF. CDR3 coding DNA: TGTGCCAGCAGTTACAGGATGCAATACTATGGCTACACCTTC.